Each of the 2 T cell receptor beta chains below was sequenced from the same sample in a study of a mutant IDH1 vaccine in newly diagnosed glioma. Generated by immunoSEQ multiplex PCR, the TCRdb table keeps only in-frame clones and is missing some. Of approximately 15,000 clones in the sample, 95% to 96% were seen once. This sample's time point: baseline, week 1 (first vaccination visit). Treatment reported: pre-vaccination baseline after standard-of-care therapy. The specimen comprised peripheral blood mononuclear cells (PBMCs), sampled from a glioma patient treated with radiotherapy, temozolomide or both. The receptors here all came from a woman under 30 with glioma. Some clones in this sample may be carry-over from other donors' samples.

CDR3 DNA sequence: TGCGCCAGCAGCCCACTGGGGACAACTAATGAAAAACTGTTTTTT. Its protein is CASSPLGTTNEKLFF. V gene TRBV5-1 combines with J gene TRBJ1-4; D is uncertain. Trimming left V 4 bases short and J 0 bases short, with 10 bases between. The germline V gene encodes CDR1 SGHRS and CDR2 YFSETQ. The CDR3 runs 15 residues.

The chain recombines TRBV11-2 with TRBJ1-2, with D perhaps matching TRBD1 (6 bases). Germline V CDR1 and CDR2: SGHAT, FQNNGV. The CDR3 length is 14 residues. V was pared by 5 bases and J by 3 bases, with 13 bases between. The CDR3 DNA is TGTGCCAGCAGCCCAAGCCAGGGGCACTATGGCTACACCTTC. Amino acid sequence: CASSPSQGHYGYTF.